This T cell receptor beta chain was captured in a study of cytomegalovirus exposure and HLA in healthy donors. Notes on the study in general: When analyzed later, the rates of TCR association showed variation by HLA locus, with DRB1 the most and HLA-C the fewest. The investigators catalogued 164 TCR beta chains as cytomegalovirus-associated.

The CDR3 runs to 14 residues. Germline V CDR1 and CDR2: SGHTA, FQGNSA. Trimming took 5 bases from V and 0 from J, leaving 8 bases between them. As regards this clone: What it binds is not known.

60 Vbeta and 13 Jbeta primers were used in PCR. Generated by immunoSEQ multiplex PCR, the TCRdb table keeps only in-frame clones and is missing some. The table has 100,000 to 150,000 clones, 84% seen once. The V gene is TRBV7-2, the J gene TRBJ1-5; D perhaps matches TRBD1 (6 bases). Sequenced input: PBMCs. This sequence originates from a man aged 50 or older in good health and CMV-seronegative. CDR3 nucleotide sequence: TGTGCCAGCAGCCTGACAGGTAGCAATCAGCCCCAGCATTTT. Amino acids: CASSLTGSNQPQHF.